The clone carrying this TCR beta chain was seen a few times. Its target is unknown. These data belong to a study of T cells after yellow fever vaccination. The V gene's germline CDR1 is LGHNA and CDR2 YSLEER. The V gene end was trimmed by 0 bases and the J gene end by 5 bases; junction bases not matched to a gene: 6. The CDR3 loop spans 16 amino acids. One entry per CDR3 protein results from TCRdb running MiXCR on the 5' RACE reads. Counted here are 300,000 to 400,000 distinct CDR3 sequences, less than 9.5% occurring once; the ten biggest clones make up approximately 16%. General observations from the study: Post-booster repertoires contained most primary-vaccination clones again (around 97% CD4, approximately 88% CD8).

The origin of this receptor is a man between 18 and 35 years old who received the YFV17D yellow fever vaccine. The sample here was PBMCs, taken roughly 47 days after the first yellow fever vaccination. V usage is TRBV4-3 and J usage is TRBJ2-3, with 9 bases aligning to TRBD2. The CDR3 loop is CASSQDLRLAVDTQYF. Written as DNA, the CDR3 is TGCGCCAGCAGCCAAGATCTTCGACTAGCGGTAGATACGCAGTATTTT.